This TCR beta chain was sequenced for a study of blood T cell repertoires in COVID-19. Study information: Collection of acute and convalescent COVID-19 samples took place in the United States, Italy and Spain. PBMCs, B-cell-depleted T cells, or T cells were the source of the cDNA or gDNA that made up the material.

Original processing methods: Nucleated cell number was recorded as an estimate derived from reference gene primer amplification. Clones were read by immunoSEQ multiplex PCR, and TCRdb kept only the in-frame ones, dropping some. V and J calls and clone size come straight from that table; D and trimming were deduced from the DNA. The repertoire holds tens of thousands of clones, with approximately 86% as singletons. The TCR was taken from a man in his forties with acute or convalescent COVID-19. The sample comprised peripheral blood.

CDR3 nucleotides: TGTGCCAGCAGCTTGAGCTTTAATCAGCCCCAGCATTTT. This codes for CASSLSFNQPQHF. The genes are TRBV11-2 and TRBJ1-5, with D unresolved. Germline V gene sequence: CDR1 SGHAT, CDR2 FQNNGV. The CDR3 spans 13 residues. Trimming removed 3 bases at V and 4 bases at J, with 7 bases between.